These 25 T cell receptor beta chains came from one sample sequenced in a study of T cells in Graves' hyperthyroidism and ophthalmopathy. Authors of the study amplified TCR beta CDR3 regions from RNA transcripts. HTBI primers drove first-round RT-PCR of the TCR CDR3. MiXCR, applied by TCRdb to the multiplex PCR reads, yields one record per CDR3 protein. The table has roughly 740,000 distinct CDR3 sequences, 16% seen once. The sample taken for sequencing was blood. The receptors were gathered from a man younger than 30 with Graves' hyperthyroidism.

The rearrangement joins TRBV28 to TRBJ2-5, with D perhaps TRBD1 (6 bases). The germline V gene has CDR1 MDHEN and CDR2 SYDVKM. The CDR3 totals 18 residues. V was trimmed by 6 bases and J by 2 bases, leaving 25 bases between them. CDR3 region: CASSSTGSASPWQETQYF. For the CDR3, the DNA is TGTGCCAGCAGCTCTACAGGGTCAGCCTCCCCGTGGCAAGAGACCCAGTACTTC.

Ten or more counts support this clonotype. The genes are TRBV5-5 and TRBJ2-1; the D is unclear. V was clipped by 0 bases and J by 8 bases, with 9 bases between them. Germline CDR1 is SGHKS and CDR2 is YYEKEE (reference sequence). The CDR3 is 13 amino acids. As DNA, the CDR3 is TGTGCCAGCAGCTTGGGCAAAAAGTATGAGCAGTTCTTC. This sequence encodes CASSLGKKYEQFF.

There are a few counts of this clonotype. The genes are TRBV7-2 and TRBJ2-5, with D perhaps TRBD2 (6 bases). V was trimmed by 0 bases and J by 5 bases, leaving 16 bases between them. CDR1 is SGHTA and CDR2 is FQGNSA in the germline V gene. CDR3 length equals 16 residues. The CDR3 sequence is CASSLAVDGGRETQYF. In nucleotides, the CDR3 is TGTGCCAGCAGCTTAGCCGTTGACGGGGGTCGGGAGACCCAGTACTTC.

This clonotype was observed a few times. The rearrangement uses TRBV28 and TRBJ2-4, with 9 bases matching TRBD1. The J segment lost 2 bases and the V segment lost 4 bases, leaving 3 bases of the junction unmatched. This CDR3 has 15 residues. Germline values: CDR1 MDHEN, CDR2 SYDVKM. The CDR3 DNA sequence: TGTGCCAGCAGTTGGACAGGGGAGACCAAAAACATTCAGTACTTC. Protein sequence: CASSWTGETKNIQYF. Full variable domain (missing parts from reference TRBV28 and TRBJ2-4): DVKVTQSSRYLVKRTGEKVFLECVQDMDHENMFWYRQDPGLGLRLIYFSYDVKMKEKGDIPEGYSVSREKKERFSLILESASTNQTSMYLCASSWTGETKNIQYFGAGTRLSVL.

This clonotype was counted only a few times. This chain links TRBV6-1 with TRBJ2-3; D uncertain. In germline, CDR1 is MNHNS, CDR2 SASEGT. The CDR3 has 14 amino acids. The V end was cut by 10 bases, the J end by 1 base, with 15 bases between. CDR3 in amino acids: CATRLVIGTDTQYF. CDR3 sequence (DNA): TGTGCCACCCGGCTAGTAATCGGCACAGATACGCAGTATTTT.

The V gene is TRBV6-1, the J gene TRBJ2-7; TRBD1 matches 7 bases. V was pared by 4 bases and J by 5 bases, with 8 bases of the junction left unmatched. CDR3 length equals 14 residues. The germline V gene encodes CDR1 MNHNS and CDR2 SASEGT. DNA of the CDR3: TGTGCCAGCAGTGCCCTGACAGGGTTCGACGAGCAGTACTTC. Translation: CASSALTGFDEQYF.

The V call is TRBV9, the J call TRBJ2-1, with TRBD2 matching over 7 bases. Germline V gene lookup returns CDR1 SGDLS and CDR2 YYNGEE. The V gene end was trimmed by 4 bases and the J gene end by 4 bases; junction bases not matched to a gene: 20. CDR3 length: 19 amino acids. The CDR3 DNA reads TGTGCCAGCAGCACCCCGTTGCCTAGCGGATCAACATTTTACAATGAGCAGTTCTTC. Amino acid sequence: CASSTPLPSGSTFYNEQFF. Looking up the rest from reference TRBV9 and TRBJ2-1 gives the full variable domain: DSGVTQTPKHLITATGQRVTLRCSPRSGDLSVYWYQQSLDQGLQFLIQYYNGEERAKGNILERFSAQQFPDLHSELNLSSLELGDSALYFCASSTPLPSGSTFYNEQFFGPGTRLTVL.

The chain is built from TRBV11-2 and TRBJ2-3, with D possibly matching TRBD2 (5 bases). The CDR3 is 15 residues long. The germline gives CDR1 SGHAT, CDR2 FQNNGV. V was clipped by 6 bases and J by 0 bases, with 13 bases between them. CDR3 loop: CASSYNTRSTDTQYF. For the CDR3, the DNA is TGTGCCAGCAGTTATAACACTAGAAGCACAGATACGCAGTATTTT.

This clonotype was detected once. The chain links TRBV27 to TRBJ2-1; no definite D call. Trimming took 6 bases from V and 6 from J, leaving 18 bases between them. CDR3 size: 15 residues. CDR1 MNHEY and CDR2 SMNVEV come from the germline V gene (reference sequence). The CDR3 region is CASSLSPGSVNEQFF. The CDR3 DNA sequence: TGTGCCAGCAGCCTTTCGCCTGGCAGTGTCAATGAGCAGTTCTTC.

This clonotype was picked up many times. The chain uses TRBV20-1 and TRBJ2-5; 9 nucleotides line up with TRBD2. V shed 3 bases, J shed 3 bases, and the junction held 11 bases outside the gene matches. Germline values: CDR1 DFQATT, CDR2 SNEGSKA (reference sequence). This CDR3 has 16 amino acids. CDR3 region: CSASPSASGKEETQYF. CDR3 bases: TGCAGTGCTAGCCCGTCGGCTAGCGGGAAGGAAGAGACCCAGTACTTC.

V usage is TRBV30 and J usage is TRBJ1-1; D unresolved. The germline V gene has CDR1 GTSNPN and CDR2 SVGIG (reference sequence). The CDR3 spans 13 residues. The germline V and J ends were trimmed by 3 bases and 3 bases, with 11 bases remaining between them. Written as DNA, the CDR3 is TGTGCCTGGAGGCAAACCGTGGACACTGAAGCTTTCTTT. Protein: CAWRQTVDTEAFF.

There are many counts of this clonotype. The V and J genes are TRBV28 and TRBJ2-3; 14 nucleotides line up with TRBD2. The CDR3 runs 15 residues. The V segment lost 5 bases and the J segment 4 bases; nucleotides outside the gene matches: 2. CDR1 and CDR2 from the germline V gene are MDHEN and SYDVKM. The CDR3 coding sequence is TGTGCCAGCAGTGGGACTAGCGGGAGTCCAGATACGCAGTATTTT. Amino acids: CASSGTSGSPDTQYF.

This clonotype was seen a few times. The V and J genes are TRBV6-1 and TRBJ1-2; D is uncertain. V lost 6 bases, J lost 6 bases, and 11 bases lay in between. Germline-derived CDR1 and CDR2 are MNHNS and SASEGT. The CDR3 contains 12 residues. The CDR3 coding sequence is TGTGCCAGCAGCCCGGGAACAAATGGCTACACCTTC. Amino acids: CASSPGTNGYTF.

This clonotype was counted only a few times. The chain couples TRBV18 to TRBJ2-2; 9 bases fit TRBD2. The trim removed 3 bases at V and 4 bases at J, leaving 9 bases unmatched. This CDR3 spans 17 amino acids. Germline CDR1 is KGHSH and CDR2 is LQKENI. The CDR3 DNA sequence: TGTGCCAGCTCACCCTTTAGCGGGAGAGGTTTCACCGGGGAGCTGTTTTTT. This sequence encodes CASSPFSGRGFTGELFF. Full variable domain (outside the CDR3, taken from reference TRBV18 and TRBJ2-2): NAGVMQNPRHLVRRRGQEARLRCSPMKGHSHVYWYRQLPEEGLKFMVYLQKENIIDESGMPKERFSAEFPKEGPSILRIQQVVRGDSAAYFCASSPFSGRGFTGELFFGEGSRLTVL.

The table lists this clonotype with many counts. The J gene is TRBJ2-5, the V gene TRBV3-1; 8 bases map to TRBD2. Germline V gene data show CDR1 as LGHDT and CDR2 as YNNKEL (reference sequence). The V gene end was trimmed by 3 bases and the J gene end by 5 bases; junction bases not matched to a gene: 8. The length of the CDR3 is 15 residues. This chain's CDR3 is CASSQMAGGAETQYF. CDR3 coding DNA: TGTGCCAGCAGCCAGATGGCGGGAGGTGCGGAGACCCAGTACTTC.

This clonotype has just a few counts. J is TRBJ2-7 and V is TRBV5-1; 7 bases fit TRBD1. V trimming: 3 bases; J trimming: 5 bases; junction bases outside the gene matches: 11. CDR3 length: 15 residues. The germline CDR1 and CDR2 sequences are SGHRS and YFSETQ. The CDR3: CASSSFPGTAHEQYF. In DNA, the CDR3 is TGCGCCAGCAGCTCCTTTCCCGGGACAGCACACGAGCAGTACTTC.

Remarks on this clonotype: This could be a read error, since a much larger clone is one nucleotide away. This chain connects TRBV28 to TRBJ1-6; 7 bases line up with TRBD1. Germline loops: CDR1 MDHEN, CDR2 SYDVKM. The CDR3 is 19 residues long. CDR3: CTSRGVGGAQWINNSPLHF. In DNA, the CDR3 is TGTACCAGCAGGGGGGTGGGGGGCGCCCAATGGATCAATAATTCACCCCTCCACTTT.

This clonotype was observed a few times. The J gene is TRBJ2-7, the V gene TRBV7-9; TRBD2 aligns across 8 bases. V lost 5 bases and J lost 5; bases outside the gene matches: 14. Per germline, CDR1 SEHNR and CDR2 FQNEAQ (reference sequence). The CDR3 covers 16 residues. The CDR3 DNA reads TGTGCCAGCAGCCGAGAACCGGCGGGACTAGGCCACGAGCAGTACTTC. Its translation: CASSREPAGLGHEQYF.

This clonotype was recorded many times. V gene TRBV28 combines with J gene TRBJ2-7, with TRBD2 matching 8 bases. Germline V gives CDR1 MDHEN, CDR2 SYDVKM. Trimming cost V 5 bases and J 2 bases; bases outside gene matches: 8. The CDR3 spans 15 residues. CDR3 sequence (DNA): TGTGCCAGCAGTCCTCTAGCGGGTTTAGCCTACGAGCAGTACTTC. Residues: CASSPLAGLAYEQYF.

The CDR3 loop reads CASSSGSPTTEQFF. As DNA, the CDR3 is TGCGCCAGCAGCAGCGGCTCCCCAACCACTGAGCAGTTCTTC. The chain is built from TRBV5-1 and TRBJ2-1, with D maybe TRBD2 (5 bases). The CDR3 spans 14 residues. V lost 4 bases, J lost 9 bases, and 17 bases lay in between. Germline CDR1 SGHRS, CDR2 YFSETQ.

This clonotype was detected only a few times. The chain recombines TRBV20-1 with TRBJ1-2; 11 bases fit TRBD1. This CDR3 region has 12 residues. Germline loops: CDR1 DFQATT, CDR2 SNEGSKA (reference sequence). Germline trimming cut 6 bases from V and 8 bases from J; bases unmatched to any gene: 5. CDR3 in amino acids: CSAPGQGGGYTF. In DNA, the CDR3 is TGCAGTGCCCCGGGACAGGGGGGAGGCTACACCTTC.

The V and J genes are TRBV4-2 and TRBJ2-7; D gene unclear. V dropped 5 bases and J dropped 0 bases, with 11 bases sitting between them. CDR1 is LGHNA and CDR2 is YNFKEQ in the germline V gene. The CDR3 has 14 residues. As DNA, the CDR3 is TGTGCCAGCAGCGGGGATTCGGGCTCCTACGAGCAGTACTTC. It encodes CASSGDSGSYEQYF.

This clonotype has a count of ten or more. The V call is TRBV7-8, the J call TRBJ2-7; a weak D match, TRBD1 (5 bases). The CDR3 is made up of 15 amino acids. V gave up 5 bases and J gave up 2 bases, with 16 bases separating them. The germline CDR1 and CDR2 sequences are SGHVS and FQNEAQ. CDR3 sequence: CASSPYEGATYEQYF. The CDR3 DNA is TGTGCCAGCAGCCCTTACGAAGGGGCGACCTACGAGCAGTACTTC.

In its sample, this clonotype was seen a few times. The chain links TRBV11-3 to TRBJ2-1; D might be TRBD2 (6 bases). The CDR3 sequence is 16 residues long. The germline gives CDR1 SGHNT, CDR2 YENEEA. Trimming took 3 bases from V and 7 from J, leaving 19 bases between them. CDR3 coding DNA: TGTGCCAGCAGCTTCCTACTCGGGAGAGGTCTTAATGAGCAGTTCTTC. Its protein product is CASSFLLGRGLNEQFF.

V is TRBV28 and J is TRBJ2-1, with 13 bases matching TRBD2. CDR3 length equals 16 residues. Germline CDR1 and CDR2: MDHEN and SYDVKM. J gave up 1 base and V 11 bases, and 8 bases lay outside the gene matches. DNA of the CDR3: TGTGCCGGGGGGACTAGCGGGGTAGTGTCCTACAATGAGCAGTTCTTC. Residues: CAGGTSGVVSYNEQFF. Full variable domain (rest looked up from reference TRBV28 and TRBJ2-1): DVKVTQSSRYLVKRTGEKVFLECVQDMDHENMFWYRQDPGLGLRLIYFSYDVKMKEKGDIPEGYSVSREKKERFSLILESASTNQTSMYLCAGGTSGVVSYNEQFFGPGTRLTVL.